This is a list of T cell receptor beta chains from one sample in a study of shared clonotypes between healthy human individuals. Profiling relied on immunoSEQ multiplex PCR, and the TCRdb table lists in-frame clones only, not all of them. The table lists roughly 2.6 million clones, roughly 92% of them singletons. Sequencing used naive CD4+ T cells sorted from blood. Receptors were obtained from a man aged 18 to 29 in good health. Both conserved end residues are trimmed from each CDR3.

v_call cdr3_aa
TRBV7-2 ASSLLAYEQY
TRBV7-9 ASSGKGFDYGYT
TRBV5-8 ASSLRGDGFNQPQH
TRBV30 AWSFAWEQF
TRBV30 AWITGLNTGELF
TRBV5-1 ASSLGRLDNEQF
TRBV28 ASSLIGSKSSGNTIY
TRBV5-1 ASSSQGTEEKLF
TRBV2 ASSGSYEQY
TRBV6-1 ASSEVRGDTQY
TRBV6-5 ASSYSRTGANVLT
TRBV5-1 ASSPGPADEQF
TRBV7-9 ASSQGGEGYGYT
TRBV27 ASSPPQGGTEAF
TRBV6-6 ASSYTPGTSKGTQY
TRBV4-1 ASSQGFFGTSYEQY
TRBV7-8 ASSQTTGGGTGELF
TRBV20-1 SAGNGGGYT
TRBV11-2 ASSRIVGTNGNTIY
TRBV5-4 ASSLVSNGAKNIQY
TRBV15 ATSERTVYEQY
TRBV5-1 ASSFRDGSGGQY
TRBV28 ASSPWGHGYT
TRBV19 ASSIDWRTTYNEQF
TRBV18 ASSLSLRGQETQY
TRBV6-6 ASSIQENSYGYT
TRBV6-5 ATRGASGRKTQY
TRBV7-2 ASSLAHGGGYNEQF
TRBV19 ASNSGWEEKLF